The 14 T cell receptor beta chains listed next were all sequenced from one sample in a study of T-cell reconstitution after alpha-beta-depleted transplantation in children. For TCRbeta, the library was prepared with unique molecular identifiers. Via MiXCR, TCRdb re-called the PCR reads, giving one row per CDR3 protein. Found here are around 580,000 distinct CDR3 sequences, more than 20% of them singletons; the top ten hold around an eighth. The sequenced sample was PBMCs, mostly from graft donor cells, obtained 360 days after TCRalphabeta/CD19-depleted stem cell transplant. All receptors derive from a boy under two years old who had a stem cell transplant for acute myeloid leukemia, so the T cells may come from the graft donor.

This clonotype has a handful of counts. The CDR3 loop is CASSATGSDWETQYF. The CDR3, as DNA: TGTGCCAGCAGCGCGACAGGATCCGATTGGGAGACCCAGTACTTC. The chain couples TRBV4-2 to TRBJ2-5, with D possibly matching TRBD1 (6 bases). From germline, CDR1 is LGHNA and CDR2 YNFKEQ. The CDR3 runs 15 residues. With 5 bases removed from V and 5 bases from J, the gap between germline ends came to 18 bases.

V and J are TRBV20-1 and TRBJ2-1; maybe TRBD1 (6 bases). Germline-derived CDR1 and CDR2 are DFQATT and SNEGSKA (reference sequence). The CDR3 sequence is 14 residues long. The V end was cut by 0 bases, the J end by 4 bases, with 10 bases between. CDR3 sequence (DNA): TGCAGTGCTAGAGATCTGGGGGCTTACAATGAGCAGTTCTTC. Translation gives CSARDLGAYNEQFF.

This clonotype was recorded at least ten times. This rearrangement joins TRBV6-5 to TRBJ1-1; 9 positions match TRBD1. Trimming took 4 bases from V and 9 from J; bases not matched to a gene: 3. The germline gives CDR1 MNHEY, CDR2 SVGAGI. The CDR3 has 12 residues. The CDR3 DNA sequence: TGTGCCAGCAGTTCCGGGACAGGGAAAGCTTTCTTT. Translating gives CASSSGTGKAFF.

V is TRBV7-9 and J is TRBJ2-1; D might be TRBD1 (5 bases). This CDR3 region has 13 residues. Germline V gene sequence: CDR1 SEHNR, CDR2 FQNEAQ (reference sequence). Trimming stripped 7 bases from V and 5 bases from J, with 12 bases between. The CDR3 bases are TGTGCCAGCACCAGGGATGACCACAATGAGCAGTTCTTC. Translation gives CASTRDDHNEQFF.

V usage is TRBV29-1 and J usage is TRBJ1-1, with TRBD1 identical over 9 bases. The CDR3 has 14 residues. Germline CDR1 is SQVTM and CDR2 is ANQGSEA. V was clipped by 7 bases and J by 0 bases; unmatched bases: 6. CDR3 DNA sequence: TGCAGCGCGGGACAGGGAAGGGTGAACACTGAAGCTTTCTTT. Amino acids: CSAGQGRVNTEAFF.

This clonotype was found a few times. The CDR3 sequence is CASQGAQTGELFF. The DNA for the CDR3 is TGTGCCTCTCAGGGGGCGCAGACCGGGGAGCTGTTTTTT. The gene calls are TRBV24-1 and TRBJ2-2; TRBD1 aligns across 8 bases. Germline V lookup: CDR1 KGHDR, CDR2 SFDVKD. The CDR3 runs to 13 residues. Unmatched junction bases numbered 7, after V lost 12 bases and J lost 5 bases.

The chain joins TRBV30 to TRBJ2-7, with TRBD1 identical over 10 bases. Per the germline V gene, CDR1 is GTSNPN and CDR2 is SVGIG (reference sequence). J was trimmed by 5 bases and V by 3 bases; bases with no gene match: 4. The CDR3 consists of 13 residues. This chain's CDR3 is CAWRRTGGNEQYF. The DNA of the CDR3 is TGTGCCTGGAGGAGGACAGGGGGTAACGAGCAGTACTTC.

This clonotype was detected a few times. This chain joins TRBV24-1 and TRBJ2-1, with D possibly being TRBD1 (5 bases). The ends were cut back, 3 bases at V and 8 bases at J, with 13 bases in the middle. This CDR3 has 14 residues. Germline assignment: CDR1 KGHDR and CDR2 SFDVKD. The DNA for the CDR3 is TGTGCCACCAGTGATGCCCTTCTAGGGGATGAGCAGTTCTTC. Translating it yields CATSDALLGDEQFF.

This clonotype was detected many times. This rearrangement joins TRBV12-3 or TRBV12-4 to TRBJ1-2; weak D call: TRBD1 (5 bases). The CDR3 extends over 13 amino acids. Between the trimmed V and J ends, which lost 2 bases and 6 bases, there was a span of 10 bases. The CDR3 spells CASSLPGTDGYTF. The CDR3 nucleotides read TGTGCCAGCAGTTTACCAGGGACTGATGGCTACACCTTC.

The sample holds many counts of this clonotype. The CDR3 DNA is TGTGCTAGTGGTTTGTCCTTGGACAGGGGACTCAATGAGCAGTTCTTC. Translated, it gives CASGLSLDRGLNEQFF. This chain connects TRBV12-5 to TRBJ2-1; 9 bases line up with TRBD1. The J segment lost 6 bases and the V segment lost 2 bases, leaving 8 bases of the junction unmatched. This CDR3 is built from 16 residues. Looked up from germline, CDR1 is LGHNT and CDR2 is FRNRAP.

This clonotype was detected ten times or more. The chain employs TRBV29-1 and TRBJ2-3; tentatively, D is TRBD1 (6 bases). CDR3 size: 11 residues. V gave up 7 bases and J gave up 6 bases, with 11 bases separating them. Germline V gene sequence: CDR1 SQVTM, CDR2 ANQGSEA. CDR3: CSAITGDTQYF. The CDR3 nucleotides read TGCAGCGCGATTACAGGGGATACGCAGTATTTT.

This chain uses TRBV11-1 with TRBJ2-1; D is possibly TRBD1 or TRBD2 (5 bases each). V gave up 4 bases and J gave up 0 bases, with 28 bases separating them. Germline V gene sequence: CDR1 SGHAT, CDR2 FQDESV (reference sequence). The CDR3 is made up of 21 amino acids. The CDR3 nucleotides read TGTGCCAGCAGCTCCCCAACCGGGACCATTAGGGCAGGGAGCTCCTACAATGAGCAGTTCTTC. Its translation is CASSSPTGTIRAGSSYNEQFF.

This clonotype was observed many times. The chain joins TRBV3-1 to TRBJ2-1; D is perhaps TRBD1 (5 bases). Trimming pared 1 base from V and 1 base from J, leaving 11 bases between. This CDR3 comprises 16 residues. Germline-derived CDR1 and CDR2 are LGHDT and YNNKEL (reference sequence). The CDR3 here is CASSQGAQGSYNEQFF. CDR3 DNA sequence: TGTGCCAGCAGCCAAGGGGCTCAGGGTTCCTACAATGAGCAGTTCTTC.

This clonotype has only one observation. The CDR3 DNA follows: TGTGCCAGCCCCTACTTACGCCCAGGCGGCAATGAGCAGTTCTTC. It codes for CASPYLRPGGNEQFF. This chain uses TRBV28 with TRBJ2-1; the D is unclear. The CDR3 has 15 amino acids. The germline gives CDR1 MDHEN, CDR2 SYDVKM. The V end lost 8 bases, the J end lost 6 bases, and 20 bases lay between the germline ends.